The clone carrying this T cell receptor beta chain was counted between two and nine times. The antigen is not known. The source of the sample is a study of response to subunit inactivated influenza vaccine. The CDR3 extends over 13 amino acids. Trimming removed 1 base at V and 4 bases at J, with 7 bases between. Germline CDR1 and CDR2: SEHNR and FQNEAQ (reference sequence). MiXCR, run by TCRdb on the RT-PCR reads, gives a single entry per CDR3 protein. The sample holds fewer than 750,000 distinct CDR3 sequences, roughly 15% seen once. Overall study findings and caveats: Each seasonal influenza vaccination, the authors suggested, recruits few new T cells.

This clonotype originated in a man between 50 and 59 years old who received an inactivated influenza vaccine. The sequenced sample was PBMCs from blood, obtained 11 to 12 days after vaccination. J is TRBJ1-1 and V is TRBV7-9; D unclear. Here the CDR3 reads CASSLGVSTEAFF. The CDR3 DNA reads TGTGCCAGCAGCTTAGGAGTTTCCACTGAAGCTTTCTTT.